Listed here are 28 T cell receptor beta chains from one sample, sequenced in a study of T cell responses to AZD1222 COVID-19 vaccine. The protocol was immunoSEQ multiplex PCR, while the TCRdb copy is restricted to in-frame clones and leaves out a portion. The table lists roughly 110,000 clones, roughly 90% of them singletons, with around 6.7% in the top ten. Sequencing was performed on peripheral blood, taken on day 0 of AZD1222 vaccination. These TCRs come from an adult in good health.

This clone has a single count. The rearrangement links TRBV21-1 to TRBJ2-2; the DNA was not compared with TRBD1, the D call given in the table. TRBV21-1 is classified as a pseudogene. CDR3 length: 16 amino acids. CDR3: CASSKGRQTNTGELFF. CDR3 sequence (DNA): TGTGCCAGCAGCAAAGGGCGACAGACGAACACCGGGGAGCTGTTTTTT.

The rearrangement uses TRBV5-6 and TRBJ1-1, with D maybe TRBD1 (5 bases). Trimming cost V 4 bases and J 1 base, with 11 bases left between them. CDR3 length: 14 amino acids. Germline values: CDR1 SGHDT, CDR2 YYEEEE. Here the CDR3 reads CASSVTESNTEAFF. The CDR3 DNA reads as TGTGCCAGCAGCGTGACAGAATCGAACACTGAAGCTTTCTTT.

The chain has TRBV2 and TRBJ1-1; 7 bases fit TRBD1. Germline assignment: CDR1 SNHLY and CDR2 FYNNEI. The CDR3 covers 13 residues. Trimming took 7 bases from V and 7 from J; bases not matched to a gene: 9. In DNA, the CDR3 is TGTGCCAGCACCCGGGACAGCGTAATTGAAGCTTTCTTT. Its protein is CASTRDSVIEAFF.

This rearrangement joins TRBV19 to TRBJ2-1, with a possible D match to TRBD2 (6 bases). Trimming took off 0 bases at V and 1 base at J, with 16 bases between the two ends. The CDR3 is 18 residues long. CDR1 is LNHDA, CDR2 SQIVND, per germline (reference sequence). DNA for the CDR3: TGTGCCAGTAGTATAGAAGGCGGGATTACCGTATCCTACAATGAGCAGTTCTTC. It specifies CASSIEGGITVSYNEQFF. The variable domain in full, completed from reference TRBV19 and TRBJ2-1, reads DGGITQSPKYLFRKEGQNVTLSCEQNLNHDAMYWYRQDPGQGLRLIYYSQIVNDFQKGDIAEGYSVSREKKESFPLTVTSAQKNPTAFYLCASSIEGGITVSYNEQFFGPGTRLTVL.

This chain's CDR3 is CAISGEGGDTDTQYF. Written as DNA, the CDR3 is TGTGCCATCAGCGGAGAAGGGGGGGACACAGATACGCAGTATTTT. The genes are TRBV10-3 and TRBJ2-3; possible D gene TRBD2, 7 bases. With 6 bases removed from V and 2 bases from J, the gap between germline ends came to 15 bases. Germline loops: CDR1 ENHRY, CDR2 SYGVKD. The CDR3 sequence is 15 residues long.

The J gene is TRBJ2-7, the V gene TRBV6-4, with TRBD2 matching 8 bases. CDR1 is MRHNA, CDR2 SNTAGT, per germline. The CDR3 is made up of 16 amino acids. V was pared by 6 bases and J by 2 bases, with 12 bases of the junction left unmatched. CDR3 region: CASSAREGTRPYEQYF. The CDR3 DNA is TGTGCCAGCAGCGCCAGAGAGGGGACTAGACCCTACGAGCAGTACTTC.

Here the CDR3 DNA reads TGTGCCAGCAGGCGGACAGGGAGGAACACCGGGGAGCTGTTTTTT. It codes for CASRRTGRNTGELFF. The J gene is TRBJ2-2, the V gene TRBV7-9; 8 bases map to TRBD1. CDR3 size: 15 residues. V lost 6 bases, J lost 1 base, and 4 bases stayed unmatched. Germline CDR1 is SEHNR and CDR2 is FQNEAQ (reference sequence). Full variable domain (missing parts from reference TRBV7-9 and TRBJ2-2): DTGVSQNPRHKITKRGQNVTFRCDPISEHNRLYWYRQTLGQGPEFLTYFQNEAQLEKSRLLSDRFSAERPKGSFSTLEIQRTEQGDSAMYLCASRRTGRNTGELFFGEGSRLTVL.

The chain links TRBV4-3 to TRBJ1-3; 8 bases agree with TRBD1. The CDR3 covers 15 residues. V lost 1 base, J lost 2 bases, and 1 base stayed unmatched. Per the germline V gene, CDR1 is LGHNA and CDR2 is YSLEER. CDR3 nucleotides: TGCGCCAGCAGCCAAGCCAGGGGGCCTGGAAACACCATATATTTT. Its protein product is CASSQARGPGNTIYF.

The V call is TRBV20-1, the J call TRBJ2-3; D is unresolved. This CDR3 has 13 residues. V gave up 3 bases and J gave up 1 base, with 8 bases separating them. Germline V gives CDR1 DFQATT, CDR2 SNEGSKA (reference sequence). In nucleotides, the CDR3 is TGCAGTGCTAGTTTCCAGGGCACAGATACGCAGTATTTT. Translation gives CSASFQGTDTQYF.

The chain combines TRBV3-1 (or the pseudogene TRBV3-2) with TRBJ2-2, with 13 bases matching TRBD2. With 6 bases clipped from V and 6 bases from J, the junction kept 4 bases outside the gene matches. This CDR3 has 15 residues. Germline V CDR1 and CDR2: LGHDT, YNNKEL (reference sequence). CDR3 protein: CASRRLAGGSGELFF. CDR3 nucleotides: TGTGCCAGCAGGAGACTAGCGGGAGGTTCCGGGGAGCTGTTTTTT.

Of note for this clone: The sample carries other DNA sequences with the same CDR3. The J gene is TRBJ1-5, the V gene TRBV7-2; tentative D call: TRBD1 (5 bases). V was clipped by 3 bases and J by 4 bases, with 13 bases between them. The CDR3 spans 15 residues. Germline CDR1 is SGHTA and CDR2 is FQGNSA. The CDR3 nucleotides are TGTGCCAGCAGCTTCGCCACAGGTCTTAATCAGCCCCAGCATTTT. Translation: CASSFATGLNQPQHF. The full variable domain, its missing parts supplied by reference TRBV7-2 and TRBJ1-5, is GAGVSQSPSNKVTEKGKDVELRCDPISGHTALYWYRQSLGQGLEFLIYFQGNSAPDKSGLPSDRFSAERTGGSVSTLTIQRTQQEDSAVYLCASSFATGLNQPQHFGDGTRLSIL.

The chain links TRBV28 to TRBJ1-2; D is undetermined. The V gene lost 3 bases and the J gene lost 4 bases, with 6 bases spanning the gap. This CDR3 is 12 amino acids long. Germline values: CDR1 MDHEN, CDR2 SYDVKM. The CDR3 spells CASSLGSYGYTF. The CDR3 DNA follows: TGTGCCAGCAGTTTGGGGAGCTATGGCTACACCTTC.

The DNA for the CDR3 is TGTGCCAGCTCACCACGGACTAGCGGACAAGAGACCCAGTACTTC. Residues: CASSPRTSGQETQYF. The chain employs TRBV18 and TRBJ2-5; TRBD2 matches at 10 bases. The germline V gene encodes CDR1 KGHSH and CDR2 LQKENI. The V segment lost 1 base and the J segment 2 bases; nucleotides outside the gene matches: 1. The CDR3 is 15 residues long.

The J gene is TRBJ1-2, the V gene TRBV28, with TRBD1 as a possible D gene (6 bases). Looked up from germline, CDR1 is MDHEN and CDR2 is SYDVKM. The V end was cut by 5 bases, the J end by 6 bases, with 10 bases between. CDR3 length: 12 amino acids. In DNA form, the CDR3 reads TGTGCCAGCAGTGAGGACAGAGATGGCTACACCTTC. Its translation: CASSEDRDGYTF.

This rearrangement joins TRBV5-5 to TRBJ1-4; 9 nucleotides match TRBD1. Looked up from germline, CDR1 is SGHKS and CDR2 is YYEKEE (reference sequence). The CDR3 covers 16 residues. The junction had 13 bases not matched to a gene; V was cut back by 3 bases and J by 10 bases. The CDR3 sequence is CASSYGQGRPGTKLFF. Here the CDR3 DNA reads TGTGCCAGCAGCTATGGACAGGGGAGGCCCGGCACAAAACTGTTTTTT.

V gene TRBV6-1 combines with J gene TRBJ2-1; TRBD2 aligns across 9 bases. CDR3 size: 14 residues. After removal of 7 bases from V and 10 bases from J, the junction contained 11 bases not matched to a gene. CDR1 and CDR2 (germline): MNHNS, SASEGT. In nucleotides, the CDR3 is TGTGCCAGCACTAAAGCCGGGACTAGCCAAGAGCAGTTCTTC. Amino acid sequence: CASTKAGTSQEQFF.

CDR3 DNA sequence: TGTGCCAGCAGCTTGGGGCGGGGCGATACGCAGTATTTT. It is translated as CASSLGRGDTQYF. The genes are TRBV13 and TRBJ2-3; weak D call: TRBD2 (6 bases). CDR3 length equals 13 residues. Germline CDR1 PRHDT, CDR2 FYEKMQ (reference sequence). V shed 3 bases and J shed 6 bases, with 10 bases lying between them.

The rearrangement uses TRBV5-4 and TRBJ2-5; D perhaps matches TRBD2 (6 bases). Germline CDR1 reads SGHNT; CDR2 reads YYREEE (reference sequence). With 4 bases removed from V and 4 bases from J, the gap between germline ends came to 14 bases. This CDR3 is 14 amino acids long. CDR3 nucleotide sequence: TGTGCCAGCAGCGTGGCGGGGACCAGAGAGACCCAGTACTTC. Translated: CASSVAGTRETQYF. Together with reference TRBV5-4 and TRBJ2-5, the CDR3 gives the full variable domain: ETGVTQSPTHLIKTRGQQVTLRCSSQSGHNTVSWYQQALGQGPQFIFQYYREEENGRGNFPPRFSGLQFPNYSSELNVNALELDDSALYLCASSVAGTRETQYFGPGTRLLVL.

The CDR3 coding sequence is TGTGCCAGCAGCTTACCTCTTATTGGGACCCACGAGCAGTACTTC. It specifies CASSLPLIGTHEQYF. The V call is TRBV11-1, the J call TRBJ2-7; D possibly matches TRBD1 or TRBD2 (5 bases each). V lost 2 bases and J 5 bases, leaving 16 bases between the germline ends. The CDR3 spans 15 residues. Germline V gives CDR1 SGHAT, CDR2 FQDESV (reference sequence).

The chain recombines TRBV24-1 with TRBJ2-2, with 9 bases identical to TRBD1. CDR1 KGHDR and CDR2 SFDVKD come from the germline V gene. The J segment lost 4 bases and the V segment lost 4 bases, leaving 9 bases of the junction unmatched. CDR3 length equals 17 residues. This chain's CDR3 is CATSEPRGQGSTGELFF. CDR3 DNA sequence: TGTGCCACCAGTGAACCTAGGGGACAGGGTAGCACCGGGGAGCTGTTTTTT.

This chain uses TRBV19 with TRBJ2-7; 13 nucleotides line up with TRBD2. Germline CDR1 is LNHDA and CDR2 is SQIVND (reference sequence). Germline trimming cut 5 bases from V and 4 bases from J; bases unmatched to any gene: 5. CDR3 size: 15 residues. This chain's CDR3 is CASSPRTSGSYEQYF. The CDR3 DNA reads as TGTGCCAGTAGTCCCAGGACTAGCGGGAGTTACGAGCAGTACTTC.

CDR3: CASRSGTGGGNTIYF. CDR3 sequence (DNA): TGTGCCAGCAGGAGCGGGACAGGGGGTGGAAACACCATATATTTT. The chain joins TRBV6-6 to TRBJ1-3, with TRBD1 matching over 11 bases. The germline V gene has CDR1 MNHNY and CDR2 SVGAGI (reference sequence). Trimming removed 6 bases from V and 3 bases from J; junction bases left unmatched: 4. The CDR3 loop spans 15 amino acids.

A single count supports this clone. V gene TRBV30 combines with J gene TRBJ1-1; D uncertain. Trimming shortened V by 0 bases and J by 3 bases, and 11 bases separated the two germline ends. Germline loops: CDR1 GTSNPN, CDR2 SVGIG (reference sequence). This CDR3 comprises 14 residues. DNA for the CDR3: TGTGCCTGGAGTGTCCGGGATCGGTACACTGAAGCTTTCTTT. It yields the protein CAWSVRDRYTEAFF.

V usage is TRBV5-6 and J usage is TRBJ2-2, with no clear D. This CDR3 contains 15 residues. Per germline, CDR1 SGHDT and CDR2 YYEEEE. Between the trimmed V and J ends, which lost 1 base and 3 bases, there was a span of 10 bases. The CDR3 coding sequence is TGTGCCAGCAGCTTGAGGCAGGCGGACACCGGGGAGCTGTTTTTT. Translation gives CASSLRQADTGELFF.

The rearrangement joins TRBV23-1 to TRBJ2-7; D unresolved. Being an ORF, TRBV23-1 has a function that is uncertain. The germline V and J ends were trimmed by 4 bases and 3 bases, with 19 bases remaining between them. The CDR3 totals 16 residues. Written as DNA, the CDR3 is TGCGCCAGCAGTCCGAGAGCCACCAGATCCAACTACGAGCAGTACTTC. Its protein is CASSPRATRSNYEQYF.

The rearrangement links TRBV18 to TRBJ1-5; 11 bases match TRBD1. Per the germline V gene, CDR1 is KGHSH and CDR2 is LQKENI. V lost 3 bases to trimming and J lost 7 bases; unmatched junction nucleotides: 2. The CDR3 has 14 residues. The CDR3 nucleotides are TGTGCCAGCTCACCGGGACAGGGGGGCCAGCCCCAGCATTTT. Amino acid sequence: CASSPGQGGQPQHF.

This chain joins TRBV19 and TRBJ1-4; D remains unclear. The germline CDR1 and CDR2 sequences are LNHDA and SQIVND (reference sequence). The CDR3 loop spans 13 amino acids. V lost 11 bases and J lost 7, with 17 bases in between. CDR3 sequence reads: CASGGYFGEKLFF. CDR3 bases: TGTGCCTCAGGCGGGTATTTTGGTGAAAAACTGTTTTTT.

The CDR3 spells CASSLVQGAPNTGELFF. DNA of the CDR3: TGTGCCAGCAGCTTGGTACAGGGGGCGCCGAACACCGGGGAGCTGTTTTTT. The chain joins TRBV7-3 to TRBJ2-2; TRBD1 agrees at 9 bases. Losses at the gene ends were 3 bases for V and 0 bases for J; bases not matched to a gene: 5. The V gene's germline CDR1 is SGHTA and CDR2 FQGTGA. The CDR3 runs 17 residues.